This T cell receptor (beta chain) originates from a study of blood T cell repertoires in COVID-19. Study information: Sample material is recorded as cDNA or gDNA derived from T cells, B-cell-depleted T cells, or PBMCs.

CDR1 and CDR2 from the germline V gene are SGHAT and FQNNGV. This CDR3 has 15 residues. V shed 6 bases and J shed 5 bases, with 19 bases lying between them. Method: immunoSEQ multiplex PCR; TCRdb's copy keeps in-frame clones and lacks some. The sample shows 300,000 to 350,000 clones, about 90% of them seen only once. This clone has more than one count but fewer than ten. The sequence came from a man aged 18 to 29 with active or convalescent COVID-19. This chain uses TRBV11-2 with TRBJ2-5, with D hard to call. The sequenced sample consisted of peripheral blood. The CDR3 coding sequence is TGTGCCAGCAGTGATACTAAATCGTCGGCGGAGACCCAGTACTTC. It specifies CASSDTKSSAETQYF.